This entry describes one TCR beta chain. Its antigen is still unknown. Germline loops: CDR1 WSHSY, CDR2 SAAADI. The CDR3 consists of 14 residues. With 4 bases clipped from V and 3 bases from J, the junction kept 4 bases outside the gene matches. The source of the sample is a study of T cells after posttransplantation cyclophosphamide. Notes on the study in general: Donor CD8+ memory clones often dominated recipient blood repertoires at later times.

Using immunoSEQ multiplex PCR, the repertoire was profiled, and TCRdb retains in-frame clones only, with some absent. The profile shows fewer than 60,000 clones, roughly 94% of them singletons. The chain couples TRBV10-2 to TRBJ1-1; 8 positions agree with TRBD1. The clonotype was recovered from a woman in her twenties or thirties in good health and a related stem cell transplant donor. The sample comprised PBMCs. The CDR3 sequence: CASSGTTGDTEAFF. In nucleotides, the CDR3 is TGCGCCAGCAGTGGGACGACAGGGGACACTGAAGCTTTCTTT.